One and the same sample provided the 2 T cell receptor beta chains below, sequenced in a study of cytomegalovirus exposure and HLA in healthy donors. 13 Jbeta primers and 60 Vbeta primers were used for the PCR. The repertoire was sequenced with immunoSEQ multiplex PCR; TCRdb's copy has only in-frame clones and lacks some. The table includes about 72,000 clones, 82% detected once. Sequenced input: PBMCs. The receptor set was obtained from a man aged 18 to 30 in good health and CMV-seronegative.

The V call is TRBV6-4, the J call TRBJ2-3; TRBD2 matches at 16 bases. The CDR3 is 18 residues long. Germline V gene lookup returns CDR1 MRHNA and CDR2 SNTAGT. After removal of 5 bases from V and 4 bases from J, the junction contained 9 bases not matched to a gene. This CDR3 is CASSWVGLAGGMADTQYF. For the CDR3, the DNA is TGTGCCAGCAGTTGGGTGGGACTAGCGGGGGGGATGGCAGATACGCAGTATTTT.

The genes are TRBV6-5 and TRBJ2-7; possibly TRBD2 for D (6 bases). This CDR3 spans 14 amino acids. CDR1 and CDR2 (germline): MNHEY, SVGAGI. V was trimmed by 6 bases and J by 7 bases, leaving 19 bases between them. Here the CDR3 DNA reads TGTGCCAGCAGGCTCCGTTTACCAGGAGGGGAGCAGTACTTC. Translation: CASRLRLPGGEQYF.